This TCR beta chain was captured in a study of post-analysis software for immune sequencing data. About the research overall: Recorded disease courses covered relapsing-remitting, secondary progressive and progressive-relapsing multiple sclerosis. Some patients had no subtype annotation. General study points: About five TRBV segments appeared more often in patients than in controls, and TRBV5-6, TRBV5-1 and TRBV20-1 were among these. Significantly lower normalized Chao1 diversity was seen in multiple sclerosis patients than in controls.

Per the germline V gene, CDR1 is GTSNPN and CDR2 is SVGIG (reference sequence). Trimming at V came to 2 bases and at J to 5 bases, leaving 6 bases not matched to a gene. The CDR3 loop spans 15 amino acids. Unique-molecular-identifier-tagged TCR beta cDNA libraries were used. TCRdb passed the PCR reads through MiXCR, listing each CDR3 protein once. Of approximately 730,000 distinct CDR3 sequences detected, about 43% appear once; the ten largest clones hold 4.9%. Points on this clonotype: The antigen is undetermined.

Specimen: blood. The gene calls are TRBV30 and TRBJ2-5; 12 positions match TRBD2. This receptor was obtained from a girl aged 5-17 years with multiple sclerosis. For the CDR3, the DNA is TGTGCCTGGAGTCCCGGACTAGCGGGGAGGGAGACCCAGTACTTC. Encoded protein: CAWSPGLAGRETQYF.